Listed below are T cell receptor beta chains from one sample, sequenced in a study of identical twins. Each CDR3 protein is one row after TCRdb ran MiXCR on the 5' RACE reads. The sample holds about 810,000 distinct CDR3 sequences; 9% to 15% are singletons and the top ten take around 1.5%. A further study also used this sample, focusing on yellow fever vaccine responses in identical twins.

The specimen sequenced was PBMCs. Receptors originate from a woman aged 18-30 years in good health. The CDR3 runs from the conserved cysteine through the conserved F or W. The D gene is left open where the match is weak. Clone size is given for some rows only: seen once, a few or many times, or a class if the clone is expanded.

cdr3_length j_call d_call v_call clone_size cdr3_aa cdr3_nt
14 TRBJ2-5 . TRBV2 . CASKTSGQGETQYF TGTGCCAGCAAGACTTCAGGCCAGGGGGAGACCCAGTACTTC
16 TRBJ2-1 . TRBV7-9 . CATDATSFRSYNEQFF TGTGCCACCGATGCAACTAGTTTTCGGTCCTACAATGAGCAGTTCTTC
15 TRBJ2-5 TRBD2 TRBV5-6 many CASSLPLAAQETQYF TGTGCCAGCAGCTTGCCACTAGCGGCTCAAGAGACCCAGTACTTC
14 TRBJ1-4 . TRBV7-9 . CASSRTDGGEKLFF TGTGCCAGCAGCCGGACCGACGGGGGTGAAAAACTGTTTTTT
15 TRBJ2-2 . TRBV25-1 few CASGGMVGGTGELFF TGTGCCAGTGGGGGCATGGTAGGAGGAACCGGGGAGCTGTTTTTT
13 TRBJ1-6 . TRBV12-3/TRBV12-4 . CASRGHRDSPLHF TGTGCCAGCAGGGGACATAGGGATTCACCCCTCCACTTT
15 TRBJ1-2 TRBD1 TRBV12-3/TRBV12-4 . CASSLRGQGRNGYTF TGTGCCAGCAGTTTAAGGGGACAGGGGAGAAATGGCTACACCTTC
15 TRBJ2-5 TRBD2 TRBV12-3/TRBV12-4 . CASRSTSGTQETQYF TGTGCCAGCAGATCCACTAGCGGTACTCAAGAGACCCAGTACTTC
16 TRBJ2-1 TRBD2 TRBV4-2 . CASSQTGTSGTQEQFF TGTGCCAGCAGCCAAACCGGGACTAGCGGGACACAAGAGCAGTTCTTC
19 TRBJ2-5 TRBD2 TRBV7-8 . CASSLRSLRGERHQETQYF TGTGCCAGCAGCTTAAGGTCTTTGCGGGGGGAGCGACACCAAGAGACCCAGTACTTC
15 TRBJ1-5 . TRBV12-3/TRBV12-4 many CASSLGQLDNQPQHF TGTGCCAGCAGTTTAGGGCAGCTAGACAATCAGCCCCAGCATTTT
13 TRBJ2-3 TRBD2 TRBV27 few CASSLGLAYTQYF TGTGCCAGCAGTTTAGGACTAGCATATACGCAGTATTTT
12 TRBJ2-1 . TRBV3-1 once CASSQDGTAQFF TGTGCCAGCAGCCAAGACGGGACTGCGCAGTTCTTC
15 TRBJ1-4 TRBD1 TRBV5-5 . CASSVQGAHGEKLFF TGTGCCAGCAGCGTCCAGGGGGCGCACGGCGAAAAACTGTTTTTT
14 TRBJ2-1 TRBD2 TRBV12-3/TRBV12-4 many CASGRDYYYNEQFF TGTGCCAGCGGGCGGGACTATTACTACAATGAGCAGTTCTTC
15 TRBJ2-7 TRBD1 TRBV5-1 . CASSVGTGMSYEQYF TGCGCCAGCAGCGTCGGGACAGGGATGTCCTACGAGCAGTACTTC
15 TRBJ2-1 TRBD2 TRBV9 few CASSVGGRDYNEQFF TGTGCCAGCAGCGTAGGTGGGAGGGACTACAATGAGCAGTTCTTC
14 TRBJ2-3 TRBD2 TRBV6-4 . CASSAGGGTDTQYF TGTGCCAGCAGCGCGGGGGGCGGCACAGATACGCAGTATTTT
14 TRBJ2-1 . TRBV2 many CASSKGVSYNEQFF TGTGCCAGCAGCAAGGGGGTCTCCTACAATGAGCAGTTCTTC
14 TRBJ2-3 . TRBV5-1 few CASSLRDSDHTQYF TGCGCCAGCAGCCTTCGGGACTCGGACCATACGCAGTATTTT
18 TRBJ2-2 . TRBV11-2 few CASSLVFRGDGETGELFF TGTGCCAGCAGCTTAGTCTTTCGGGGAGACGGGGAAACCGGGGAGCTGTTTTTT
15 TRBJ2-4 . TRBV19 . CASSIENRIRNIQYF TGTGCCAGTAGTATAGAGAACAGGATCAGGAACATTCAGTACTTC